The clone carrying this T cell receptor (beta chain) was detected once. RNA totalling about 0.5 to 1 ug underwent reverse transcription with random hexamers. The method of amplification for TCR beta CDR3 was immunoSEQ multiplex PCR, covering 54 Vbeta and 13 Jbeta. A single record per CDR3 protein comes from TCRdb applying MiXCR to the immunoSEQ multiplex PCR reads. The repertoire consists of about 120,000 distinct CDR3 sequences, with roughly 95% occurring once and the leading ten covering about 0.14%. This entry is derived from a study of CD8 T cells in Susac syndrome. The wider study: Among the Susac syndrome patients who underwent sequencing, about 6 had clinically active disease, while about eight of them were in remission. At blood draw, Susac syndrome patients were therapy-naive, on corticosteroids, or on intravenous immunoglobulin alone.

The germline gives CDR1 MNHEY, CDR2 SVGEGT. The CDR3 runs 12 residues. Germline trimming cut 5 bases from V and 8 bases from J; bases unmatched to any gene: 1. Recently defined diagnostic criteria for definite or probable disease were fulfilled by Susac syndrome patients. The sample consisted of CD4+ T cells from PBMCs. The V gene is TRBV6-2 or TRBV6-3, the J gene TRBJ2-1, with TRBD1 matching over 9 bases. The clonotype originates from a human donor with Susac syndrome. DNA of the CDR3: TGTGCCAGCAGTCGACAGGGGGATGAGCAGTTCTTC. Its translation: CASSRQGDEQFF.